The sequence of this TCR beta chain was determined in a study of blood T cells in healthy people across ages. Overall study findings and caveats: Comparison with aged donors showed that long-lived donors had more naive CD4+ cells and higher diversity. PBMC samples, being unsorted, prevented any conclusive comparison of naive and antigen-experienced cells. The donors' CMV status was not determined, possibly confounding changes in expanded clonotypes.

A sample-barcoded 5' primer and a J-beta primer mix were used in a second PCR of about 7 to 12 cycles. In TCRdb, the 5' RACE reads were re-called with MiXCR into one record per CDR3 protein. The table shows about 1.4 million distinct CDR3 sequences, with approximately 63% occurring only once. This clonotype showed up just a few times. The antigen is not known. CDR1 SGHKS and CDR2 YYEKEE come from the germline V gene (reference sequence). V was trimmed by 4 bases and J by 7 bases, leaving 16 bases between them. The CDR3 has 14 amino acids. J is TRBJ2-3 and V is TRBV5-5; either TRBD1 or TRBD2 may fit D (5 bases each). This receptor was identified in a man between 18 and 35 years old in good health. The sample consisted of blood. DNA for the CDR3: TGTGCCAGCAGCCCCGACTGGGGCGGGTATACGCAGTATTTT. The encoded protein is CASSPDWGGYTQYF.